This TCR beta chain was sequenced in a study of radiotherapy plus CTLA-4 blockade in lung cancer (dated by TCRdb to the late 2010s). For context, the study as a whole: Among enrolled patients, 15% to 20% had an objective response and about 30% reached disease control. Here is what the overall study found, with its caveats: After treatment with radiotherapy and ipilimumab, TCR clones that originated in tumors expanded in peripheral blood. Increased serum interferon-beta after radiation, together with early dynamic changes in blood T cell clones, were reported to be the strongest predictors of response.

About this clone itself: No cognate antigen has been identified for it. Base-call qualities are not available, and no considerably larger clone is one nucleotide away. Other nucleotide sequences from this sample produce the same CDR3.

In this study, focal radiation therapy paired with CTLA-4 blockade (ipilimumab) was tested in patients who had chemo-refractory metastatic non-small-cell lung cancer. The library was prepared using the immunoSEQ multiplex PCR assay. What TCRdb holds here is the immuneACCESS table cut down to in-frame rearrangements. Part of the clones is not present; checked against another copy, under half of the missing clones reflect an unresolved V gene, and the others are unexplained. This sample holds about 62,000 clones; 60% to 80% were observed only once. Together, the top ten hold 2.9% of the sample. The origin of this receptor is a human donor with non-small cell lung cancer who had a complete response to radiotherapy plus ipilimumab. Sample: peripheral blood, taken from a patient treated with radiotherapy plus ipilimumab.

The CDR3 protein is CASSGFVTSGSTDTQYF. The DNA sequence is as follows: TGTGCCAGCTCAGGGTTTGTGACTAGCGGGAGCACAGATACGCAGTATTTT. The chain links TRBV18 with TRBJ2-3; TRBD2 fits 10 bases in the junction. Taken from the germline V gene, the CDR1 and CDR2 loops are KGHSH and LQKENI. V is trimmed back by 5 bases and J by 0 bases, and the junction contains 8 bases that no gene match accounts for. From the cysteine up to the phenylalanine, the CDR3 has a length of 17 residues. The retained sequence is limited to the CDR3, 51 bases, with the frame set at the first base.